The rows below give T cell receptor beta chains drawn from one sample of a study of PD-L1 blockade in urothelial cancer. Data came from immunoSEQ multiplex PCR; TCRdb stores just in-frame clones and leaves some out. The table shows 38,000 or so clones, with about 85% occurring only once. The sample was PBMCs, taken around atezolizumab (anti-PD-L1) treatment. These receptors came from a man older than 75 with urothelial cancer. The CDR3 runs from the conserved cysteine through the conserved F or W. D genes are given only for firm matches. The size entry is marked missing in some rows and otherwise reads once, few, many or a size class.

V gene	J gene	D gene	clone size	CDR3 protein	CDR3 DNA
TRBV30	TRBJ2-1	NA	NA	CAWNYDSYNEQFF	TGTGCCTGGAATTATGACAGTTACAATGAGCAGTTCTTC
TRBV18	TRBJ1-5	TRBD1	NA	CASSPGTGNQPQHF	TGTGCCAGCTCACCAGGGACAGGGAATCAGCCCCAGCATTTT
TRBV19	TRBJ2-4	TRBD1	few	CASSPGTEGSKNIQYF	TGTGCCAGTAGTCCCGGGACAGAAGGTTCCAAAAACATTCAGTACTTC
TRBV19	TRBJ1-2	TRBD1	NA	CASSIQGAVSGYTF	TGTGCCAGTAGTATACAGGGGGCGGTGAGTGGCTACACCTTC
TRBV28	TRBJ2-1	TRBD2	few	CASRVAGAINEQFF	TGTGCCAGCAGAGTAGCGGGAGCCATTAATGAGCAGTTCTTC
TRBV6-6	TRBJ2-7	NA	medium-sized	CASSVTSRYPSYEQYF	TGTGCCAGCAGCGTAACGAGTCGCTACCCTTCCTACGAGCAGTACTTC
TRBV2	TRBJ2-7	TRBD2	NA	CASSPEVAGGNEQYF	TGTGCCAGCAGCCCAGAGGTAGCGGGAGGGAACGAGCAGTACTTC
TRBV11-1	TRBJ2-7	NA	NA	CASSLESPRSVYEQYF	TGTGCCAGCAGCTTAGAGTCCCCCCGGAGCGTCTACGAGCAGTACTTC
TRBV29-1	TRBJ2-5	TRBD2	once	CSVDSPGGETQYF	TGCAGCGTTGACAGCCCGGGAGGGGAGACCCAGTACTTC
TRBV7-8	TRBJ1-3	TRBD1	few	CASSLVGQQSSGNTIYF	TGTGCCAGCAGCTTAGTGGGACAGCAATCCTCTGGAAACACCATATATTTT
TRBV5-1	TRBJ1-5	TRBD1	NA	CASSLGDSPNQPQHF	TGCGCCAGCAGCTTGGGGGACAGTCCGAATCAGCCCCAGCATTTT
TRBV4-3	TRBJ2-5	TRBD1	NA	CASSQGDRGREETQYF	TGCGCCAGCAGCCAAGGGGACAGGGGGCGTGAAGAGACCCAGTACTTC
TRBV29-1	TRBJ2-2	NA	NA	CSVEDDKTAVGELFF	TGCAGCGTTGAAGATGATAAGACCGCGGTCGGGGAGCTGTTTTTT
TRBV19	TRBJ2-3	TRBD2	NA	CAGRWGTTPSTSTDTQYF	TGTGCCGGGAGGTGGGGGACTACCCCCTCCACTAGCACAGATACGCAGTATTTT
TRBV18	TRBJ2-7	TRBD2	NA	CASSPGTSGSYEQYF	TGTGCCAGCTCACCAGGCACTAGCGGGAGTTACGAGCAGTACTTC
TRBV10-3	TRBJ1-1	NA	NA	CAISESPGMGTEAFF	TGTGCCATCAGTGAGTCCCCAGGGATGGGCACTGAAGCTTTCTTT
TRBV15	TRBJ2-2	TRBD2	NA	CATSRKSGLAGGPYSGELFF	TGTGCCACCAGCAGAAAATCGGGACTAGCGGGAGGGCCTTATTCCGGGGAGCTGTTTTTT
TRBV5-7	TRBJ2-7	NA	NA	CASSGGTLHYEQYF	TGTGCCAGCAGCGGGGGGACCCTACACTACGAGCAGTACTTC
TRBV30	TRBJ2-1	TRBD2	once	CAWSPTTSGRSNEQFF	TGTGCCTGGAGCCCTACGACTAGCGGGAGAAGTAATGAGCAGTTCTTC
TRBV13	TRBJ2-7	NA	NA	CASSTRDWGYEQYF	TGTGCCAGCAGCACACGGGACTGGGGCTACGAGCAGTACTTC
TRBV4-1	TRBJ1-4	NA	once	CASSHHRGEGDISTNEKLFF	TGCGCCAGCAGCCACCATAGGGGGGAGGGAGATATATCAACTAATGAAAAACTGTTTTTT
TRBV5-1	TRBJ1-5	NA	NA	CASSLGGVVNQPQHF	TGCGCCAGCAGCCTCGGGGGGGTCGTAAATCAGCCCCAGCATTTT
TRBV4-2	TRBJ2-3	NA	NA	CASSQEAGPGTDTQYF	TGTGCCAGCAGCCAAGAGGCGGGCCCTGGCACAGATACGCAGTATTTT
TRBV18	TRBJ2-2	NA	many	CASSPGGLGELFF	TGTGCCAGCTCACCAGGGGGCCTCGGGGAGCTGTTTTTT
TRBV10-3	TRBJ1-2	TRBD1	NA	CAISEGGQGKVLYGYTF	TGTGCCATCAGTGAGGGGGGACAGGGAAAGGTTCTCTATGGCTACACCTTC
TRBV30	TRBJ1-1	NA	NA	CAWGVGGWTEAFF	TGTGCCTGGGGCGTTGGGGGGTGGACTGAAGCTTTCTTT
TRBV2	TRBJ1-3	NA	NA	CASSESGNTIYF	TGTGCCAGCAGTGAATCAGGAAACACCATATATTTT
TRBV19	TRBJ2-1	NA	NA	CASSIRGGVNNEQFF	TGTGCCAGTAGTATTCGAGGGGGAGTCAACAATGAGCAGTTCTTC
TRBV18	TRBJ2-5	NA	NA	CASSPALRETQYF	TGTGCCAGCTCACCCGCCTTGAGAGAGACCCAGTACTTC
TRBV6-5	TRBJ1-1	NA	once	CASSYSGWGECFF	TGTGCCAGCAGTTACTCGGGTTGGGGGGAATGCTTCTTT
TRBV4-1	TRBJ2-7	NA	NA	CASSQDGSTSTYEQYF	TGCGCCAGCAGCCAAGACGGGTCCACCTCCACCTACGAGCAGTACTTC
TRBV6-4	TRBJ2-2	TRBD1	NA	CATGQGAGELFF	TGTGCCACCGGACAGGGAGCCGGGGAGCTGTTTTTT
TRBV29-1	TRBJ1-1	TRBD1	few	CSAGQGQNTEAFF	TGCAGCGCCGGACAGGGTCAAAACACTGAAGCTTTCTTT
TRBV29-1	TRBJ2-3	TRBD2	NA	CSVGTSGDTDTQYF	TGCAGCGTGGGGACTAGCGGAGACACAGATACGCAGTATTTT
TRBV19	TRBJ1-2	TRBD1	NA	CASIPGTANYGYTF	TGTGCCAGTATTCCCGGGACAGCAAACTATGGCTACACCTTC
TRBV9	TRBJ1-2	NA	NA	CASGTGRAGYTF	TGTGCCAGCGGCACAGGCAGGGCGGGCTACACCTTC
TRBV6-5	TRBJ2-5	NA	few	CASSPPGGFGETQYF	TGTGCCAGCAGCCCACCCGGGGGTTTCGGAGAGACCCAGTACTTC
TRBV5-5	TRBJ2-3	TRBD1	NA	CASSFWSSRGSTDTQYF	TGTGCCAGCAGCTTTTGGTCTAGCAGGGGGAGCACAGATACGCAGTATTTT
TRBV27	TRBJ1-5	NA	NA	CASSSEGNQPQHF	TGTGCCAGCAGTTCGGAGGGGAATCAGCCCCAGCATTTT
TRBV10-1	TRBJ2-6	NA	NA	CATGTGANVLTF	TGCGCCACGGGGACTGGGGCCAACGTCCTGACTTTC
TRBV7-7	TRBJ2-7	TRBD2	NA	CASSQGTSSYEQYF	TGTGCCAGCAGCCAAGGGACTAGTAGCTACGAGCAGTACTTC
TRBV10-3	TRBJ2-7	TRBD2	NA	CAISRTSGTEQYF	TGTGCCATCAGTCGGACTAGCGGGACCGAGCAGTACTTC
TRBV29-1	TRBJ2-5	NA	NA	CSVWGGKIQETQYF	TGCAGCGTGTGGGGGGGCAAGATCCAAGAGACCCAGTACTTC
TRBV2	TRBJ1-4	TRBD1	once	CASSAHPLGQGMEKLFF	TGTGCCAGCAGTGCCCATCCGCTGGGACAGGGGATGGAAAAACTGTTTTTT
TRBV28	TRBJ2-5	NA	NA	CASSPPGMETQYF	TGTGCCAGCTCGCCTCCAGGGATGGAGACCCAGTACTTC
TRBV27	TRBJ2-2	NA	NA	CASSLRDSRIPGELFF	TGTGCCAGCAGCCTCCGGGACTCAAGAATCCCCGGGGAGCTGTTTTTT
TRBV18	TRBJ2-7	TRBD1	NA	CASSDVPGTATYEQYF	TGTGCCAGCTCCGACGTCCCAGGGACAGCAACCTACGAGCAGTACTTC